Reported below is one T cell receptor beta chain. What it recognizes is unknown. ViraFEST expansion of antigen-specific CD4+ T cells with viral peptide pools preceded sequencing. At the end of about ten days of culture, CD4+ T cells were isolated. All vaccine recipients tested negative for nucleocapsid antibodies and had never contracted SARS-CoV-2 infection. IL-2 at 9.5 to 10 IU/ml and peptides at about 9.2 ug/ml were added to cultured PBMC, fewer than 2.5 million per well. CDR1 SGHKS and CDR2 YYEKEE come from the germline V gene (reference sequence). J gave up 0 bases and V 4 bases, and 21 bases lay outside the gene matches. The CDR3 is made up of 20 amino acids. This sample was taken from a study of vaccination effects on CD4 cells after COVID-19. Study results and limitations: Common cold coronavirus cross-reactivity was shown by only 1 of 255 vaccine-induced clones in healthy vaccinees. There was marked clonal contraction among infection- and vaccine-induced clones late after vaccination. Early post-infection timepoints were missing from the study, which also had few convalescent patients.

Generated by immunoSEQ multiplex PCR, the TCRdb table keeps only in-frame clones and is missing some. The sample lists about 65,000 clones, approximately 76% occurring once. This sequence joins TRBV5-5 and TRBJ1-1; 7 bases agree with TRBD1. The sample was CD4+ T cells from PBMCs cultured with HCoV-NL63 spike peptides, taken before COVID-19 vaccination. This TCR was recovered from a human donor who received a COVID-19 vaccine. In DNA form, the CDR3 reads TGTGCCAGCAGCATTAAGGATCACCGTGACAGGGCAATCATGAACACTGAAGCTTTCTTT. Protein sequence: CASSIKDHRDRAIMNTEAFF.